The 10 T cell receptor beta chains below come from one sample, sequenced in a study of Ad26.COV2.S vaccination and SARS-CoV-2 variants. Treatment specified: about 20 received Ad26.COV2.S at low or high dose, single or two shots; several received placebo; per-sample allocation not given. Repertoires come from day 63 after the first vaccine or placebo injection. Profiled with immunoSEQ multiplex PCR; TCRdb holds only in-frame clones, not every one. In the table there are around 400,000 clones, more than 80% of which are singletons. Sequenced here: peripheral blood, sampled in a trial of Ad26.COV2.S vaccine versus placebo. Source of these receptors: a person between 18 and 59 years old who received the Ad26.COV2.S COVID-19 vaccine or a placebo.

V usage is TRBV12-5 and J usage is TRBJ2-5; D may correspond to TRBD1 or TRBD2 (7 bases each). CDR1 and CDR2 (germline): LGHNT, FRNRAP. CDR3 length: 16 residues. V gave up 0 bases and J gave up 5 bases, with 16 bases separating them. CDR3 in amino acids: CASGLVPGGVTETQYF. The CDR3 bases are TGTGCTAGTGGTTTGGTACCAGGGGGGGTCACGGAGACCCAGTACTTC.

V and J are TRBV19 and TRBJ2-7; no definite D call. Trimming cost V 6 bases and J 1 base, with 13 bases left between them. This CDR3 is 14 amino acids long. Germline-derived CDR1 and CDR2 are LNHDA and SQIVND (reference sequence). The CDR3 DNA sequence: TGTGCCAGTAGCCTTGGGATGGGATCCTACGAGCAGTACTTC. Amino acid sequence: CASSLGMGSYEQYF.

The CDR3: CASSYGQGDTGELFF. The CDR3 DNA reads as TGTGCCAGCAGCTACGGACAGGGGGACACCGGGGAGCTGTTTTTT. The chain is built from TRBV11-3 and TRBJ2-2; 10 bases line up with TRBD1. The CDR3 spans 15 residues. J lost 3 bases, V lost 4 bases, and 2 bases had no gene match. In germline, CDR1 is SGHNT, CDR2 YENEEA.

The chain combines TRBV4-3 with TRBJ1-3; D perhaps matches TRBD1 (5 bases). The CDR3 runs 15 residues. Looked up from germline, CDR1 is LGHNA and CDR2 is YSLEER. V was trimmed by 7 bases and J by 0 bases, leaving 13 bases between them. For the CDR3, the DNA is TGCGCCAGCACGCCCGGGGCCCTCTCTGGAAACACCATATATTTT. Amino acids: CASTPGALSGNTIYF.

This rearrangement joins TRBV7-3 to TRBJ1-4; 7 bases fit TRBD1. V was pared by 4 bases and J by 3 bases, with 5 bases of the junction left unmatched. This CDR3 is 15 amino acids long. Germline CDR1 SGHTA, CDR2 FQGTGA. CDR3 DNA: TGTGCCAGCAGCTCGGCCGGGACAGCTAATGAAAAACTGTTTTTT. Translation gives CASSSAGTANEKLFF.

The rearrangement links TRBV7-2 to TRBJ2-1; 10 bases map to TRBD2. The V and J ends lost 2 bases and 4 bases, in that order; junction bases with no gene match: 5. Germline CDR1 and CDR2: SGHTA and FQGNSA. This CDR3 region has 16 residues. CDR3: CASSLSSGSGYNEQFF. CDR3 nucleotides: TGTGCCAGCAGCTTATCTAGCGGGAGTGGGTACAATGAGCAGTTCTTC. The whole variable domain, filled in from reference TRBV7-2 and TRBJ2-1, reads GAGVSQSPSNKVTEKGKDVELRCDPISGHTALYWYRQSLGQGLEFLIYFQGNSAPDKSGLPSDRFSAERTGGSVSTLTIQRTQQEDSAVYLCASSLSSGSGYNEQFFGPGTRLTVL.

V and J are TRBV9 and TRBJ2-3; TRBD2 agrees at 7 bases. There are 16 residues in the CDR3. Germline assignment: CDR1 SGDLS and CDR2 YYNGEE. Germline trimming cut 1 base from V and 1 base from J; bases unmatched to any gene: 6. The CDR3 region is CASSVKGGGGTDTQYF. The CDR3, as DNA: TGTGCCAGCAGCGTAAAAGGTGGGGGGGGCACAGATACGCAGTATTTT.

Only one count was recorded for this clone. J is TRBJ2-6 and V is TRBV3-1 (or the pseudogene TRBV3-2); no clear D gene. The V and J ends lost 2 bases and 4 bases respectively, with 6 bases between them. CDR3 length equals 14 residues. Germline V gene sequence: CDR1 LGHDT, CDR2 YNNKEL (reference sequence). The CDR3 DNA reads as TGTGCCAGCAGCCAACGTACAGGGGCCAACGTCCTGACTTTC. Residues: CASSQRTGANVLTF.

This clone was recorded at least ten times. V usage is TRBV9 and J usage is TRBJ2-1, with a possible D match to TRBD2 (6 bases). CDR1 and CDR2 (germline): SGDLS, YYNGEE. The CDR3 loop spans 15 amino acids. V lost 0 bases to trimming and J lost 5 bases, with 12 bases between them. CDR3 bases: TGTGCCAGCAGCGTAGTCTTTAGCGGTAACAATGAGCAGTTCTTC. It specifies CASSVVFSGNNEQFF.

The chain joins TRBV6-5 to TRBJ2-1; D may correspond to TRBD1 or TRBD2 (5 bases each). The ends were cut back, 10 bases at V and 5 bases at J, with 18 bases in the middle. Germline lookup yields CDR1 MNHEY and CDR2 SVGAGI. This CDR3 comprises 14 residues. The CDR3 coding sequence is TGTGCCATCTCGACAGCCCGGAGGAACAATGAGCAGTTCTTC. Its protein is CAISTARRNNEQFF.